This T cell receptor (beta chain) is from a study of blood T cell repertoires in COVID-19. As for the study in general: Acute-phase and convalescent COVID-19 samples originated in the United States, Italy and Spain. T cells, B-cell-depleted T cells, or PBMCs provided the cDNA or gDNA that served as material.

Unmatched junction bases numbered 1, after V lost 4 bases and J lost 1 base. The CDR3 totals 15 residues. Per germline, CDR1 MRHNA and CDR2 SNTAGT. Methods used by the authors: From reference gene primer amplification, estimates of nucleated cell counts were derived. The method was immunoSEQ multiplex PCR; TCRdb's version includes in-frame clones alone and lacks a portion of them. V and J calls and clone size are copied from that table; D and trimming were computed from the DNA. The table shows about 26,000 clones, with about 85% occurring only once. This clone was observed once. This receptor was identified in a man aged 50 to 59 with active or convalescent COVID-19. The chain uses TRBV6-4 and TRBJ1-5, with 10 positions matching TRBD1. Specimen: peripheral blood. This chain's CDR3 is CASSGQGASNQPQHF. CDR3 bases: TGTGCCAGCAGTGGACAGGGGGCGAGCAATCAGCCCCAGCATTTT.